The source of this T cell receptor (beta chain) is a study of blood T cell repertoires in COVID-19. Turning to the study itself: The United States, Italy and Spain supplied acute and convalescent COVID-19 samples. The cDNA or gDNA used as material had been derived from T cells, B-cell-depleted T cells, or PBMCs.

About this clone: Other DNA sequences in this sample translate to the same CDR3.

Per the authors' pipeline: From reference gene primer amplification, estimates of nucleated cell counts were derived. The repertoire was sequenced with immunoSEQ multiplex PCR; TCRdb's copy has only in-frame clones and lacks some. V and J calls and clone size are given by that table; D and trimming were obtained from the DNA. Of about 68,000 clones detected, 80% to 90% appear once; the ten largest clones hold over 1.3%. Germline lookup yields CDR1 SNHLY and CDR2 FYNNEI. With 7 bases removed from V and 1 base from J, the gap between germline ends came to 8 bases. This CDR3 has 13 amino acids. The sequence came from a woman aged 60-75 years with acute or convalescent COVID-19. The chain is built from TRBV2 and TRBJ1-5, with no clear D. The sequenced sample was peripheral blood. The CDR3 is CASKEESNQPQHF. The CDR3 bases are TGTGCCAGCAAGGAGGAGAGCAATCAGCCCCAGCATTTT.